These 13 T cell receptor beta chains came from one sample sequenced in a study of T cell repertoires in aging, cancer and after chemotherapy. Multiplex touch-down PCR with TRB-A/B primers amplified rearranged V-D-J TRB sequences. TCRdb re-called the multiplex PCR reads through MiXCR, storing one row per CDR3 protein. The table records several thousand distinct CDR3 sequences, about 35% of them present only once. TCR beta rearrangements were amplified from peripheral blood genomic DNA. The sample taken for sequencing was blood. The receptor set was obtained from a human donor in good health.

The CDR3 DNA follows: TGTGCCAGCACCACGACGCCAACTAACTATGGCTACACCTTC. Residues: CASTTTPTNYGYTF. The J gene is TRBJ1-2, the V gene TRBV6-5; D gene uncertain. Deletions cut 7 bases from V and 0 bases from J, with 12 bases between. The CDR3 contains 14 residues. Germline V gene data show CDR1 as MNHEY and CDR2 as SVGAGI.

This rearrangement joins TRBV6-5 to TRBJ2-7, with D possibly matching TRBD2 (5 bases). V lost 3 bases to trimming and J lost 2 bases, with 8 bases between them. In germline, CDR1 is MNHEY, CDR2 SVGAGI. CDR3 length equals 13 residues. The CDR3 bases are TGTGCCAGCAGTTATGCGGGCACCTACGAGCAGTACTTC. This encodes CASSYAGTYEQYF.

This clonotype has only a few counts. This chain connects TRBV18 to TRBJ2-7, with 8 bases lining up with TRBD1. The V and J ends lost 5 bases and 2 bases, in that order; junction bases with no gene match: 2. This CDR3 is built from 13 residues. Looked up from germline, CDR1 is KGHSH and CDR2 is LQKENI. The CDR3 reads CASSTDRAYEQYF. CDR3 sequence (DNA): TGTGCCAGCTCAACGGACAGGGCCTACGAGCAGTACTTC.

This clonotype was seen just once. The chain has TRBV12-3 or TRBV12-4 and TRBJ1-5; D remains unclear. Trimming pared 3 bases from V and 5 bases from J, leaving 5 bases between. The CDR3 totals 12 residues. The CDR3 DNA reads as TGTGCCAGCAGTTTCCCCGATCAGCCCCAGCATTTT. Translation: CASSFPDQPQHF.

The rearrangement links TRBV30 to TRBJ1-5; D gene unclear. Trimming removed 2 bases from V and 0 bases from J, with 5 bases in between. The germline gives CDR1 GTSNPN, CDR2 SVGIG (reference sequence). The CDR3 sequence is 13 residues long. The CDR3 here is CAWSLSSNQPQHF. The CDR3 DNA is TGTGCCTGGAGTCTCAGTAGCAATCAGCCCCAGCATTTT.

The chain is built from TRBV19 and TRBJ1-1, with D possibly matching TRBD1 (5 bases). V lost 5 bases to trimming and J lost 0 bases, with 10 bases between them. CDR1 and CDR2 (germline): LNHDA, SQIVND (reference sequence). The CDR3 has 14 amino acids. The CDR3 region has the DNA TGTGCCAGTAGTTTTGGGACTCTGAACACTGAAGCTTTCTTT. This codes for CASSFGTLNTEAFF.

In this sample, this clonotype turned up a few times. CDR3 sequence: CASSMGRAFETQYF. In DNA, the CDR3 is TGTGCCAGCAGCATGGGCAGGGCGTTCGAGACCCAGTACTTC. The chain carries TRBV12-3 or TRBV12-4 and TRBJ2-5; D might be TRBD1 (5 bases). The CDR3 loop spans 14 amino acids. The V end was cut by 6 bases, the J end by 5 bases, with 16 bases between.

This clonotype appeared a few times. The chain couples TRBV19 to TRBJ2-3, with TRBD1 as a possible D gene (6 bases). This CDR3 spans 13 amino acids. V gave up 7 bases and J gave up 1 base, with 9 bases separating them. Germline V gene data show CDR1 as LNHDA and CDR2 as SQIVND (reference sequence). CDR3: CASNRDGTDTQYF. CDR3 coding DNA: TGTGCCAGTAACAGGGATGGCACAGATACGCAGTATTTT.

By share, this clonotype counts as medium-sized. V gene TRBV5-5 combines with J gene TRBJ2-7; D possibly corresponds to TRBD2 (5 bases). CDR3 length: 14 residues. From germline, CDR1 is SGHKS and CDR2 YYEKEE (reference sequence). V was clipped by 4 bases and J by 1 base, with 12 bases between them. The CDR3, as DNA: TGTGCCAGCAGCGGGGAGTCGTGGTCCTACGAGCAGTACTTC. It specifies CASSGESWSYEQYF.

This clonotype was found a few times. CDR3 sequence reads: CASSLGVGGAQPQHF. For the CDR3, the DNA is TGCGCCAGCAGCTTGGGAGTGGGGGGGGCCCAGCCCCAGCATTTT. This chain links TRBV5-1 with TRBJ1-5; D is perhaps TRBD1 (6 bases). CDR3 length: 15 amino acids. Between the trimmed V and J ends, which lost 0 bases and 7 bases, there was a span of 14 bases. Per germline, CDR1 SGHRS and CDR2 YFSETQ.

This clonotype has more than one count but fewer than ten. J is TRBJ1-6 and V is TRBV15, with TRBD1 identical over 11 bases. Germline V gene sequence: CDR1 LNHNV, CDR2 YYDKDF (reference sequence). With V trimmed by 5 bases and J by 7 bases, 1 base remained unmatched. The CDR3 length is 14 residues. The CDR3 DNA reads as TGTGCCACCAGCCGGACAGGGGGCAATTCACCCCTCCACTTT. It is translated as CATSRTGGNSPLHF. The full variable domain, its missing parts supplied by reference TRBV15 and TRBJ1-6, is DAMVIQNPRYQVTQFGKPVTLSCSQTLNHNVMYWYQQKSSQAPKLLFHYYDKDFNNEADTPDNFQSRRPNTSFCFLDIRSPGLGDTAMYLCATSRTGGNSPLHFGNGTRLTVT.

The V and J genes are TRBV6-5 and TRBJ1-1; D call uncertain. There are 15 residues in the CDR3. Germline CDR1 MNHEY, CDR2 SVGAGI. V lost 5 bases and J 5 bases, leaving 18 bases between the germline ends. The chain's CDR3 is CASSVQSGPGTEAFF. The CDR3 DNA sequence: TGTGCCAGCAGTGTACAGAGCGGGCCTGGAACTGAAGCTTTCTTT.

A few counts support this clonotype. The rearrangement joins TRBV6-6 to TRBJ2-5; 7 bases line up with TRBD2. The germline gives CDR1 MNHNY, CDR2 SVGAGI (reference sequence). There are 14 residues in the CDR3. Trimming cost V 2 bases and J 5 bases; bases outside gene matches: 5. The CDR3 DNA is TGTGCCAGCAGTTACGCCGCGGGGGAGGAGACCCAGTACTTC. Amino acid sequence: CASSYAAGEETQYF.